This T cell receptor beta chain was identified during a study of response to subunit inactivated influenza vaccine. MiXCR was run by TCRdb on the RT-PCR reads, yielding one entry per CDR3 protein. The sample has 650,000 to 800,000 distinct CDR3 sequences, approximately 15% seen once. Germline V lookup: CDR1 MNHEY, CDR2 SVGEGT. Trimming at V came to 6 bases and at J to 5 bases, leaving 9 bases not matched to a gene. There are 16 residues in the CDR3. This chain joins TRBV6-2 or TRBV6-3 and TRBJ2-7; 14 nucleotides agree with TRBD2. The TCR was taken from a man aged 45-65 years who received an inactivated influenza vaccine. The input for sequencing was PBMCs from blood, taken 14 to 15 days before vaccination. DNA of the CDR3: TGTGCCAGCAGAGATCCGGGACTAGCGGGAGTAAACGAGCAGTACTTC. Translation gives CASRDPGLAGVNEQYF.